The next 28 T cell receptor beta chains were all read from a single sample in a study of blood T cell repertoires in COVID-19. Method: immunoSEQ multiplex PCR; TCRdb's copy keeps in-frame clones and lacks some. The sample yields approximately 83,000 clones, around four fifths seen once. Sequencing was done on a sample of peripheral blood. All receptors come from a man between 50 and 59 years old with acute or convalescent COVID-19.

This clone counts as medium-sized (0.01 to 0.1%). This chain connects TRBV6-1 to TRBJ2-7; D might be TRBD1 (7 bases). The CDR3 length is 16 residues. Germline V CDR1 and CDR2: MNHNS, SASEGT. Trimming removed 0 bases at V and 7 bases at J, with 19 bases between. CDR3: CASSEALRETGREQYF. The DNA of the CDR3 is TGTGCCAGCAGTGAAGCGCTTCGGGAGACAGGGAGGGAGCAGTACTTC.

The chain couples TRBV18 to TRBJ1-4; 7 bases agree with TRBD1. Losses at the gene ends were 2 bases for V and 7 bases for J; bases not matched to a gene: 7. CDR1 KGHSH and CDR2 LQKENI come from the germline V gene. The CDR3 contains 15 residues. CDR3 bases: TGTGCCAGCTCACCAAACGGATACAGGGGTGAAAAACTGTTTTTT. This translates into CASSPNGYRGEKLFF.

The chain carries TRBV2 and TRBJ1-1; D is ambiguous. V dropped 1 base and J dropped 4 bases, with 13 bases sitting between them. The CDR3 runs 15 residues. Germline V gene sequence: CDR1 SNHLY, CDR2 FYNNEI. The CDR3 is CASSEEGGLGTEAFF. The CDR3 bases are TGTGCCAGCAGTGAAGAGGGAGGGTTGGGCACTGAAGCTTTCTTT. The variable domain in full, completed from reference TRBV2 and TRBJ1-1, reads EPEVTQTPSHQVTQMGQEVILRCVPISNHLYFYWYRQILGQKVEFLVSFYNNEISEKSEIFDDQFSVERPDGSNFTLKIRSTKLEDSAMYFCASSEEGGLGTEAFFGQGTRLTVV.

The chain uses TRBV7-2 and TRBJ2-3, with 7 bases that match TRBD2. The ends lost 5 bases at V and 4 bases at J; junction bases unmatched: 6. Germline lookup yields CDR1 SGHTA and CDR2 FQGNSA. The CDR3 consists of 14 residues. The chain's CDR3 is CASSITSDADTQYF. The CDR3, as DNA: TGTGCCAGCAGCATTACTAGCGACGCAGATACGCAGTATTTT.

The chain carries TRBV4-3 and TRBJ1-1; 7 bases align to TRBD1. Unmatched junction bases numbered 5, after V lost 0 bases and J lost 1 base. There are 16 residues in the CDR3. Per the germline V gene, CDR1 is LGHNA and CDR2 is YSLEER. CDR3 amino acids: CASSQDPRDRNTEAFF. As DNA, the CDR3 is TGCGCCAGCAGCCAAGATCCTCGGGACAGGAACACTGAAGCTTTCTTT.

As DNA, the CDR3 is TGTGCCACCAGCAGAGATGTCGCCCGGGGGACAGTCAACACTGAAGCTTTCTTT. It translates to CATSRDVARGTVNTEAFF. The genes are TRBV15 and TRBJ1-1; 7 bases align to TRBD1. Germline assignment: CDR1 LNHNV and CDR2 YYDKDF (reference sequence). J lost 2 bases, V lost 0 bases, and 12 bases had no gene match. The CDR3 totals 18 residues.

This clone was detected only once. The rearrangement links TRBV27 to TRBJ2-2; the match to TRBD2 covers 9 bases. This CDR3 has 17 residues. Per germline, CDR1 MNHEY and CDR2 SMNVEV (reference sequence). Germline trimming cut 3 bases from V and 1 base from J; bases unmatched to any gene: 6. The CDR3 spells CASSFLSTSGNTGELFF. As DNA, the CDR3 is TGTGCCAGCAGTTTCTTGTCGACTAGCGGGAACACCGGGGAGCTGTTTTTT.

V usage is TRBV6-5 and J usage is TRBJ1-2; TRBD1 agrees at 10 bases. With 8 bases clipped from V and 8 bases from J, the junction kept 5 bases outside the gene matches. The CDR3 has 12 amino acids. Germline assignment: CDR1 MNHEY and CDR2 SVGAGI. CDR3 amino acids: CASQDRGLGYTF. DNA of the CDR3: TGTGCCAGCCAAGACAGGGGGCTAGGCTACACCTTC.

This clone has just a few counts. The gene calls are TRBV19 and TRBJ1-5; D gene uncertain. This CDR3 region has 15 residues. V dropped 5 bases and J dropped 4 bases, with 15 bases sitting between them. The germline V gene encodes CDR1 LNHDA and CDR2 SQIVND (reference sequence). The CDR3 region has the DNA TGTGCCAGTAGTGAGGGCGGGTCGGCTAATCAGCCCCAGCATTTT. Its protein product is CASSEGGSANQPQHF.

The genes are TRBV10-2 and TRBJ2-7; tentatively, D is TRBD1 (6 bases). The V gene lost 10 bases and the J gene lost 1 base, with 11 bases spanning the gap. CDR1 WSHSY and CDR2 SAAADI come from the germline V gene. CDR3 length: 12 residues. As DNA, the CDR3 is TGCGCCACCACTCAGGGGTCCTACGAGCAGTACTTC. Encoded protein: CATTQGSYEQYF.

The rearrangement uses TRBV4-1 and TRBJ1-1, with 8 bases fitting TRBD1. Germline assignment: CDR1 MGHRA and CDR2 YSYEKL. J was trimmed by 0 bases and V by 5 bases; bases with no gene match: 14. This CDR3 spans 18 amino acids. Written as DNA, the CDR3 is TGCGCCAGCAGCTTCCTGCTCGGGACAGGTACCATGAACACTGAAGCTTTCTTT. Protein sequence: CASSFLLGTGTMNTEAFF.

The rearrangement uses TRBV7-8 and TRBJ2-5; 12 bases align to TRBD2. Germline assignment: CDR1 SGHVS and CDR2 FQNEAQ. Unmatched junction bases numbered 1, after V lost 4 bases and J lost 4 bases. There are 14 residues in the CDR3. The CDR3 protein is CASSSGLAGETQYF. In DNA form, the CDR3 reads TGTGCCAGCAGCTCGGGACTAGCGGGAGAGACCCAGTACTTC.

The sample holds one count of this clone. The V gene is TRBV4-1, the J gene TRBJ2-3; tentatively, D is TRBD2 (6 bases). V lost 0 bases and J 1 base, leaving 11 bases between the germline ends. The V gene's germline CDR1 is MGHRA and CDR2 YSYEKL. The CDR3 is made up of 16 amino acids. The CDR3 bases are TGCGCCAGCAGCCAAGACATGGGCGGGGGCACAGATACGCAGTATTTT. Translating gives CASSQDMGGGTDTQYF.

The chain joins TRBV20-1 to TRBJ2-7; D possibly corresponds to TRBD2 (6 bases). Trimming removed 7 bases at V and 7 bases at J, with 14 bases between. This CDR3 has 11 amino acids. Germline V gene sequence: CDR1 DFQATT, CDR2 SNEGSKA (reference sequence). The CDR3 sequence is CSVPRGGEQYF. The CDR3 coding sequence is TGCAGTGTTCCGAGGGGAGGTGAGCAGTACTTC.

The chain has TRBV5-1 and TRBJ2-7, with D possibly being TRBD2 (5 bases). The CDR3 has 15 amino acids. Per the germline V gene, CDR1 is SGHRS and CDR2 is YFSETQ. Between the trimmed V and J ends, which lost 4 bases and 4 bases, there was a span of 18 bases. CDR3 nucleotides: TGCGCCAGCAGCGTCGACCCGGGATCCCGATACGAGCAGTACTTC. Protein sequence: CASSVDPGSRYEQYF.

The chain uses TRBV30 and TRBJ1-4; D is undetermined. Germline values: CDR1 GTSNPN, CDR2 SVGIG (reference sequence). The CDR3 is 16 amino acids. V was clipped by 1 base and J by 0 bases, with 12 bases between them. The CDR3 sequence is CAWSAKRVATNEKLFF. Here the CDR3 DNA reads TGTGCCTGGAGTGCGAAGAGGGTTGCAACTAATGAAAAACTGTTTTTT.

This clone came up once. V usage is TRBV28 and J usage is TRBJ2-5; 11 positions agree with TRBD2. Germline trimming cut 10 bases from V and 2 bases from J; bases unmatched to any gene: 12. The CDR3 runs 16 residues. Germline V gene data show CDR1 as MDHEN and CDR2 as SYDVKM. The DNA for the CDR3 is TGTGCCACCAAAGGGGGACTAGCGGTCAGACAAGAGACCCAGTACTTC. Amino acid sequence: CATKGGLAVRQETQYF.

This clone was observed a single time. The genes are TRBV7-2 and TRBJ2-4; the D gene is possibly TRBD2 (7 bases). This CDR3 has 17 amino acids. Trimming stripped 5 bases from V and 0 bases from J, with 17 bases between. CDR1 is SGHTA, CDR2 FQGNSA, per germline. The CDR3 region has the DNA TGTGCCAGCAGCCAAGGGGGGGCGGGATTAGCCAAAAACATTCAGTACTTC. Its translation is CASSQGGAGLAKNIQYF.

This clone was counted once. The rearrangement links TRBV5-4 to TRBJ1-4; TRBD1 aligns across 7 bases. CDR1 is SGHNT, CDR2 YYREEE, per germline (reference sequence). This CDR3 has 14 residues. The J segment lost 4 bases and the V segment lost 4 bases, leaving 4 bases of the junction unmatched. The CDR3 DNA follows: TGTGCCAGCAGCCTGGGACAGTATAATGAAAAACTGTTTTTT. Its protein is CASSLGQYNEKLFF.

This chain uses TRBV10-2 with TRBJ2-5, with TRBD1 identical over 7 bases. Losses at the gene ends were 2 bases for V and 5 bases for J; bases not matched to a gene: 5. This CDR3 comprises 14 residues. Germline V gene sequence: CDR1 WSHSY, CDR2 SAAADI. CDR3: CASSEGTAAETQYF. In DNA form, the CDR3 reads TGCGCCAGCAGTGAGGGGACAGCGGCGGAGACCCAGTACTTC.

The J gene is TRBJ1-6, the V gene TRBV27; tentatively, D is TRBD1 (6 bases). CDR1 and CDR2 from the germline V gene are MNHEY and SMNVEV (reference sequence). This CDR3 has 15 residues. The V end was cut by 2 bases, the J end by 9 bases, with 14 bases between. CDR3 protein: CASSLLTGTSSPLHF. CDR3 coding DNA: TGTGCCAGCAGTTTACTTACAGGGACGAGTTCACCCCTCCACTTT.

The V gene is TRBV6-5, the J gene TRBJ1-1; unclear D gene. CDR3 length: 12 amino acids. The V end lost 7 bases, the J end lost 2 bases, and 8 bases lay between the germline ends. From germline, CDR1 is MNHEY and CDR2 SVGAGI. DNA for the CDR3: TGTGCCAGCACGGGAGCTAACACTGAAGCTTTCTTT. Translating gives CASTGANTEAFF.

This clone was counted only a few times. This chain links TRBV18 with TRBJ1-1; TRBD1 matches 7 bases. This CDR3 contains 16 residues. CDR1 and CDR2 from the germline V gene are KGHSH and LQKENI. Losses at the gene ends were 2 bases for V and 1 base for J; bases not matched to a gene: 7. The CDR3 protein is CASSPIQGKGNTEAFF. In nucleotides, the CDR3 is TGTGCCAGCTCACCAATACAGGGGAAGGGGAACACTGAAGCTTTCTTT.

The chain uses TRBV4-1 and TRBJ2-5; 8 bases are a match to TRBD2. Losses at the gene ends were 3 bases for V and 2 bases for J; bases not matched to a gene: 8. CDR1 and CDR2 (germline): MGHRA, YSYEKL. The CDR3 is 16 amino acids. CDR3 DNA: TGCGCCAGCAGCCAGACCGGGGGGGGGACACAAGAGACCCAGTACTTC. Translation: CASSQTGGGTQETQYF.

The CDR3 is CASRDSGEKLFF. Written as DNA, the CDR3 is TGCGCCAGCCGGGACAGTGGAGAAAAACTGTTTTTT. This sequence joins TRBV5-1 and TRBJ1-4, with TRBD1 identical over 7 bases. Trimming at V came to 7 bases and at J to 8 bases, leaving 5 bases not matched to a gene. The CDR3 totals 12 residues. Germline-derived CDR1 and CDR2 are SGHRS and YFSETQ.

The count of this clone is one. V and J are TRBV10-1 and TRBJ1-1; tentative D call: TRBD1 (6 bases). The V end lost 5 bases, the J end lost 3 bases, and 10 bases lay between the germline ends. The length of the CDR3 is 13 residues. Germline-derived CDR1 and CDR2 are WNHNN and SYGVQD (reference sequence). For the CDR3, the DNA is TGCGCCAGCAGTAGAACAGGGTACACTGAAGCTTTCTTT. This codes for CASSRTGYTEAFF.

The chain couples TRBV7-9 to TRBJ2-7; perhaps TRBD2 as D (6 bases). The CDR3 extends over 16 amino acids. Germline V lookup: CDR1 SEHNR, CDR2 FQNEAQ (reference sequence). V was cut by 5 bases and J by 0 bases, with 17 bases left in between. The DNA of the CDR3 is TGTGCCAGCAGCCAATGGGACCGGGGGAGCTCCTACGAGCAGTACTTC. Protein product: CASSQWDRGSSYEQYF.

The chain has TRBV9 and TRBJ2-3; 8 nucleotides line up with TRBD1. The length of the CDR3 is 16 residues. Germline V lookup: CDR1 SGDLS, CDR2 YYNGEE. J gave up 2 bases and V 0 bases, and 5 bases lay outside the gene matches. CDR3 sequence: CASSVGYRGTTDTQYF. For the CDR3, the DNA is TGTGCCAGCAGCGTAGGTTACAGGGGGACCACAGATACGCAGTATTTT.